This TCR beta chain was obtained from a study of blood T cells in healthy people across ages. General study results and limits: Investigators viewed diversity estimates from one million T cells as underestimates, the study reported.

Regarding this clonotype: Its cognate antigen is unknown.

A second PCR of 7 to 11 cycles used a sample-barcoded 5' primer and a J-beta primer mix. TCRdb reanalysed the 5' RACE reads using MiXCR and keeps one entry per CDR3 protein. The sample consists of 700,000 to 950,000 distinct CDR3 sequences, over 45% of them appearing once. The CDR3 has 13 residues. V was clipped by 5 bases and J by 10 bases; unmatched bases: 8. Per germline, CDR1 MNHEY and CDR2 SMNVEV (reference sequence). The genes are TRBV27 and TRBJ2-1; 7 bases match TRBD2. Material for sequencing was blood. This clonotype originated in a man aged 25-40 years in good health. The chain's CDR3 is CASSVWEGREQFF. CDR3 nucleotides: TGTGCCAGCAGTGTGTGGGAGGGCCGCGAGCAGTTCTTC.